This TCR beta chain was sequenced in a study of regulatory T cells in long-lasting Graves disease. According to the study, TCR beta libraries were built with iRepertoire HTBI primers and CDR3-region Arm-PCR. TCRdb analysed the multiplex PCR reads with MiXCR anew, one entry per CDR3 protein. The repertoire holds some 430,000 distinct CDR3 sequences, with about 22% as singletons. CDR3 size: 19 residues. V lost 0 bases, J lost 1 base, and 19 bases lay in between. The germline gives CDR1 SGHRS, CDR2 YFSETQ. Time point: persistent/refractory GD, antithyroid drugs over 5 years with positive TRAb. The TCR library was made from RNA extracted from PBMCs.

Sequencing was performed on peripheral blood mononuclear cells (PBMCs), taken when the disease was refractory, from a patient treated with antithyroid drugs. The chain uses TRBV5-1 and TRBJ2-2; TRBD1 is a possible D gene (6 bases). The sequence was collected from a female donor with Graves disease. The CDR3 region has the DNA TGCGCCAGCAGCTTGGACAGGGAAGGATTATTTCGGAACACCGGGGAGCTGTTTTTT. Residues: CASSLDREGLFRNTGELFF. The complete variable domain, with remaining parts taken from reference TRBV5-1 and TRBJ2-2, reads KAGVTQTPRYLIKTRGQQVTLSCSPISGHRSVSWYQQTPGQGLQFLFEYFSETQRNKGNFPGRFSGRQFSNSRSEMNVSTLELGDSALYLCASSLDREGLFRNTGELFFGEGSRLTVL.